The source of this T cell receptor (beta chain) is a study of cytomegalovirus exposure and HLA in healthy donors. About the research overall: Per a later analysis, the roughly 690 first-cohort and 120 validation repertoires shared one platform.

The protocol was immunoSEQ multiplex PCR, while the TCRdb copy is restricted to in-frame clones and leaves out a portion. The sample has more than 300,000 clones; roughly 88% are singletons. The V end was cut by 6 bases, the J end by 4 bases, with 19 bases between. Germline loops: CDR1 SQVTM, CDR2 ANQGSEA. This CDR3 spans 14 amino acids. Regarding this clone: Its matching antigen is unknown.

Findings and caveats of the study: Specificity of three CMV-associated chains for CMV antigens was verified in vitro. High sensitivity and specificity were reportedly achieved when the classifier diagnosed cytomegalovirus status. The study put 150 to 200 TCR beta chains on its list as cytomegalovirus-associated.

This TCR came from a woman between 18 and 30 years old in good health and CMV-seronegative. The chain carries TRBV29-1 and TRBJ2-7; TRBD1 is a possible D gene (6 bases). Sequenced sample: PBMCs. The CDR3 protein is CSVSRPGHLYEQYF. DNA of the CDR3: TGCAGCGTCTCCCGGCCGGGACATCTATACGAGCAGTACTTC.